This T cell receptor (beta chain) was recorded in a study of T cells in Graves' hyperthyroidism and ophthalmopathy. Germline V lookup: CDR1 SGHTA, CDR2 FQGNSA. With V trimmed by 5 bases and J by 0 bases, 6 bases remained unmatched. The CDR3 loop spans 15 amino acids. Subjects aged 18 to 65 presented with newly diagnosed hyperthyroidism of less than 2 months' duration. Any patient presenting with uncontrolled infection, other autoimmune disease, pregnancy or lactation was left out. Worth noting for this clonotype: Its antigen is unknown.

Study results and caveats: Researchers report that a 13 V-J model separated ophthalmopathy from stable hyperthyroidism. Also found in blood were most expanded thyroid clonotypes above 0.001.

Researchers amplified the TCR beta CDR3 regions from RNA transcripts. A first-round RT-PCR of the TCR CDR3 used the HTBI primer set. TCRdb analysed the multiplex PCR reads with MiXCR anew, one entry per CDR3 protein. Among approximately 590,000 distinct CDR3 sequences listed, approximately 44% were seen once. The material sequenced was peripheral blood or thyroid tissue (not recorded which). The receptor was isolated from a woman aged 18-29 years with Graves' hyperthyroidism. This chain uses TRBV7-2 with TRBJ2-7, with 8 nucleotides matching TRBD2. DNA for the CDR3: TGTGCCAGCAGCCTGAGGACTAGCATCTCCTACGAGCAGTACTTC. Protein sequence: CASSLRTSISYEQYF.